This TCR beta chain originates from a study of blood T cell repertoires in COVID-19. Study overall: From the United States, Italy and Spain came samples of acute and convalescent COVID-19.

Enrolled through a virtual design, the participants were between roughly 18 and 95 years of age and came from around 25 US areas. Participants reported their clinical history, and cohort assignment relied on those reports. Original analysis: How many nucleated cells were present was estimated from reference gene primer amplification. Sequencing used immunoSEQ multiplex PCR; TCRdb keeps in-frame clones, though not all of them. The V and J calls and clone size are taken from that table; D and trimming were inferred from the DNA. The repertoire includes approximately 360,000 clones, over 75% of them detected once, and about 0.89% sits in the top ten. The TCR originated in a woman in her twenties or thirties with acute COVID-19. The sequencing sample was made of PBMCs or T cells enriched from blood (not recorded which).

Here the CDR3 DNA reads TGTGCCAGCAGCTGGAGAGGCAGGGTCATCACCGGGGAGCTGTTTTTT. Translating gives CASSWRGRVITGELFF. The chain employs TRBV5-5 and TRBJ2-2; maybe TRBD1 (5 bases). V was shortened by 3 bases and J by 4 bases, with 16 bases between the two germline ends. Per the germline V gene, CDR1 is SGHKS and CDR2 is YYEKEE (reference sequence). The CDR3 runs 16 residues. Together with reference TRBV5-5 and TRBJ2-2, the CDR3 gives the full variable domain: DAGVTQSPTHLIKTRGQQVTLRCSPISGHKSVSWYQQVLGQGPQFIFQYYEKEERGRGNFPDRFSARQFPNYSSELNVNALLLGDSALYLCASSWRGRVITGELFFGEGSRLTVL.